The rows below give T cell receptor beta chains drawn from one sample of a study of T cells after yellow fever vaccination. TCRdb reprocessed the 5' RACE reads via MiXCR and lists one record per CDR3 protein. The table shows hundreds of thousands of distinct CDR3 sequences, with about a fifth occurring only once. This material consisted of PBMCs, taken 15 days after the yellow fever booster vaccination. These receptors all stem from a man aged 30 to 39 who received the YFV17D yellow fever vaccine. CDR3s include the opening cysteine and the closing phenylalanine or tryptophan. The D gene is left open where the match is weak. A row's size may be missing; if present it is once, few, many or a size class.

>few|NA|TRBJ1-2|TRBV29-1
CSAGEGSYGYTF
TGCAGCGCTGGGGAGGGAAGCTATGGCTACACCTTC
>NA|NA|TRBJ2-1|TRBV3-1
CASSQDYGGSSYNEQFF
TGTGCCAGCAGCCAAGATTATGGCGGCAGCTCCTACAATGAGCAGTTCTTC
>NA|NA|TRBJ2-5|TRBV2
CATIRGTQETQYF
TGTGCCACTATCAGGGGGACTCAAGAGACCCAGTACTTC
>NA|TRBD2|TRBJ2-2|TRBV12-3/TRBV12-4
CASSLGLAGGPRTGELFF
TGTGCCAGCAGTCTGGGACTAGCGGGAGGGCCTCGCACCGGGGAGCTGTTTTTT
>few|NA|TRBJ2-3|TRBV5-1
CASSGPAGDTQYF
TGCGCCAGCAGCGGCCCCGCGGGAGATACGCAGTATTTT
>few|NA|TRBJ1-1|TRBV7-9
CASSLSDTEAFF
TGTGCCAGCAGCTTATCGGACACTGAAGCTTTCTTT
>many|NA|TRBJ2-1|TRBV20-1
CSAHRAEARGEQFF
TGCAGTGCCCACCGTGCCGAGGCCCGGGGTGAGCAGTTCTTC
>NA|NA|TRBJ2-1|TRBV11-2
CASNLPGQRAPEQFF
TGTGCCAGCAACCTTCCGGGCCAAAGGGCGCCTGAGCAGTTCTTC
>NA|NA|TRBJ2-6|TRBV7-6
CASTRFARAGANVLTF
TGTGCCAGCACCCGATTCGCCAGGGCTGGGGCCAACGTCCTGACTTTC
>few|NA|TRBJ2-7|TRBV28
CASSRGPLTYEQYF
TGTGCCAGCAGCCGCGGCCCTTTAACCTACGAGCAGTACTTC
>NA|TRBD2|TRBJ2-1|TRBV28
CATKRTSGGEQFF
TGTGCCACCAAAAGGACTAGCGGGGGTGAGCAGTTCTTC
>NA|TRBD1|TRBJ2-7|TRBV6-2/TRBV6-3
CASRTTGVYEQYF
TGTGCCAGCAGAACGACAGGGGTCTACGAGCAGTACTTC
>NA|NA|TRBJ2-7|TRBV20-1
CSARDRDRFSYEQYF
TGCAGTGCTAGAGATAGAGACAGATTCTCCTACGAGCAGTACTTC
>few|TRBD1|TRBJ2-3|TRBV20-1
CSAGRRGLGTDTQYF
TGCAGTGCTGGACGCAGGGGGCTTGGAACAGATACGCAGTATTTT
>few|TRBD2|TRBJ2-1|TRBV23-1
CASSHLTSGRAEYNEQFF
TGCGCCAGCAGTCACCTCACTAGCGGGAGGGCCGAATACAATGAGCAGTTCTTC
>NA|NA|TRBJ2-3|TRBV12-3/TRBV12-4
CASSLMRVPDTQYF
TGTGCCAGCAGTTTAATGAGGGTACCAGATACGCAGTATTTT
>many|TRBD2|TRBJ2-7|TRBV15
CATSRGIGTSGNYEQYF
TGTGCCACCAGCAGAGGAATCGGGACTAGCGGGAACTACGAGCAGTACTTC
>few|NA|TRBJ2-7|TRBV4-3
CASSQVSGVEYEQYF
TGCGCCAGCAGCCAAGTGTCAGGGGTTGAATACGAGCAGTACTTC
>NA|NA|TRBJ1-4|TRBV7-9
CASSRAGGASTNEKLFF
TGTGCCAGCAGCCGCGCGGGGGGCGCGTCTACTAATGAAAAACTGTTTTTT
>few|NA|TRBJ2-2|TRBV9
CASSVVGGPNTGELFF
TGTGCCAGCAGCGTAGTTGGCGGGCCGAACACCGGGGAGCTGTTTTTT
>few|TRBD2|TRBJ2-1|TRBV18
CASSPGGENEQFF
TGTGCCAGCTCACCGGGAGGGGAGAATGAGCAGTTCTTC
>few|TRBD2|TRBJ2-1|TRBV29-1
CSSLGLVNEQFF
TGCAGCTCCCTAGGACTAGTTAATGAGCAGTTCTTC
>NA|NA|TRBJ2-1|TRBV29-1
CSVASGSYNEQFF
TGCAGCGTAGCTTCGGGCTCCTACAATGAGCAGTTCTTC
>NA|NA|TRBJ2-3|TRBV15
CATSRSTDTQYF
TGTGCCACCTCGAGAAGCACAGATACGCAGTATTTT
>once|TRBD2|TRBJ2-1|TRBV9
CTSSPPGGRGPNEQFF
TGTACCAGCAGCCCCCCGGGCGGGAGGGGTCCCAATGAGCAGTTCTTC
>few|NA|TRBJ1-5|TRBV6-6
CASSYRENQPQHF
TGTGCCAGCAGTTACAGGGAAAATCAGCCCCAGCATTTT
>few|NA|TRBJ2-6|TRBV29-1
CSVEDLFSGANVLTF
TGCAGCGTTGAAGATTTATTCTCTGGGGCCAACGTCCTGACTTTC
>NA|TRBD2|TRBJ2-1|TRBV24-1
CATSDPGLAGVMDEQFF
TGTGCCACCAGTGATCCAGGGCTAGCGGGAGTTATGGATGAGCAGTTCTTC